The present T cell receptor (beta chain) was sequenced within a study of blood T cells in healthy people across ages. The study, taken as a whole, reports: Estimated diversity that came from one million T cells was considered an underestimate.

Combining a sample-barcoded 5' primer with a J-beta primer mix, a second PCR ran for about 6 to 12 cycles. Carrying 12 random nucleotides, a template-switch adaptor labeled each individual cDNA molecule. No fewer than 3 million CDR3-containing paired-end reads came from each sample. TCRdb re-analysed the 5' RACE reads in MiXCR, keeping a single row per CDR3 protein. The sample holds about 680,000 distinct CDR3 sequences, around 48% seen once. This clonotype showed up just a few times. Its antigen is unidentified. Between the trimmed V and J ends, which lost 11 bases and 1 base, there was a span of 12 bases. The CDR3 sequence is 14 residues long.

Sequenced material: blood. The chain uses TRBV23-1 and TRBJ1-6; weak D call: TRBD1 (5 bases). TRBV23-1 is an ORF; its function is uncertain. This TCR came from a woman aged 55-69 years in good health. The chain's CDR3 is CAPPEGSYNSPLHF. CDR3 nucleotides: TGCGCCCCCCCGGAGGGGTCCTATAATTCACCCCTCCACTTT.